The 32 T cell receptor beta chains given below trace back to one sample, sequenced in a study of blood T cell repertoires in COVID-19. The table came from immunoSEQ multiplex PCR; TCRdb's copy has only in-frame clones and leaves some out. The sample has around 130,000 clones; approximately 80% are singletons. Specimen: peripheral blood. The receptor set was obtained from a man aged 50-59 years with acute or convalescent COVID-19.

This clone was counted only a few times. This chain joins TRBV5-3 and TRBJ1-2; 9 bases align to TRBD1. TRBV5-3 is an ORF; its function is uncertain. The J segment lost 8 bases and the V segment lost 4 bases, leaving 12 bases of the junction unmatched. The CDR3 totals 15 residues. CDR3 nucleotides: TGTGCCAGAAGCCCTCCAGGGGACAGGGTGAGGGGCTACACCTTC. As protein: CARSPPGDRVRGYTF.

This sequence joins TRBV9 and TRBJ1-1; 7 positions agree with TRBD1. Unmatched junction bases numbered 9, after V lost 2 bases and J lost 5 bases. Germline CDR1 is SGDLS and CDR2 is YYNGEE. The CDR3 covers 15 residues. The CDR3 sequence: CASSVIGQVGTEAFF. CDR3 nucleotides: TGTGCCAGCAGCGTCATAGGACAGGTGGGAACTGAAGCTTTCTTT.

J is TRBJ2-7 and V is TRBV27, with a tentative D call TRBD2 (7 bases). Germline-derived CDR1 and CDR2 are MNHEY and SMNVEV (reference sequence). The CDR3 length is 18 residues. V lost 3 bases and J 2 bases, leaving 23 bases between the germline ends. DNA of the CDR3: TGTGCCAGCAGTTTTCAGGGCCGTGCGGGGGCAAAAACCTACGAGCAGTACTTC. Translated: CASSFQGRAGAKTYEQYF.

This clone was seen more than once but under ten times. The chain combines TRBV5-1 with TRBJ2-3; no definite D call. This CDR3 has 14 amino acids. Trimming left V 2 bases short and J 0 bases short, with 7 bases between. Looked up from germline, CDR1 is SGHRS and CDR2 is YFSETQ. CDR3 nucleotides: TGCGCCAGCAGCTTCTCCACTAGCACAGATACGCAGTATTTT. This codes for CASSFSTSTDTQYF.

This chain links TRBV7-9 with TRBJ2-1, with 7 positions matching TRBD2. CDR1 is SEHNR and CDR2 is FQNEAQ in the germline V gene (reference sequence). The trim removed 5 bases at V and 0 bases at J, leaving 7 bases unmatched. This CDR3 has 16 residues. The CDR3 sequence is CASSPWVAGSYNEQFF. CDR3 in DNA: TGTGCCAGCAGCCCCTGGGTAGCGGGCTCCTACAATGAGCAGTTCTTC. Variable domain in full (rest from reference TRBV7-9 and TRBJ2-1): DTGVSQNPRHKITKRGQNVTFRCDPISEHNRLYWYRQTLGQGPEFLTYFQNEAQLEKSRLLSDRFSAERPKGSFSTLEIQRTEQGDSAMYLCASSPWVAGSYNEQFFGPGTRLTVL.

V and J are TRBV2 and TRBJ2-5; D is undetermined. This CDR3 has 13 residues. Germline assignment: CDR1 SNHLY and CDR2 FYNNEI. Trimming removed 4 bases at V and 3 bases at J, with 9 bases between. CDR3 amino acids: CASSVNTKETQYF. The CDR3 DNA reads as TGTGCCAGCAGTGTTAACACAAAAGAGACCCAGTACTTC. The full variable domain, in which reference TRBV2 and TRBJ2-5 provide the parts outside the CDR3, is EPEVTQTPSHQVTQMGQEVILRCVPISNHLYFYWYRQILGQKVEFLVSFYNNEISEKSEIFDDQFSVERPDGSNFTLKIRSTKLEDSAMYFCASSVNTKETQYFGPGTRLLVL.

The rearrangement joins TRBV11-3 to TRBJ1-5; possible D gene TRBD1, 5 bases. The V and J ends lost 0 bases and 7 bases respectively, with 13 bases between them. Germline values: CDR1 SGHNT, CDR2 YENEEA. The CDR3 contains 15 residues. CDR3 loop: CASSLDKGAGQPQHF. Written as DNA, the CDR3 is TGTGCCAGCAGCTTAGATAAGGGCGCAGGGCAGCCCCAGCATTTT.

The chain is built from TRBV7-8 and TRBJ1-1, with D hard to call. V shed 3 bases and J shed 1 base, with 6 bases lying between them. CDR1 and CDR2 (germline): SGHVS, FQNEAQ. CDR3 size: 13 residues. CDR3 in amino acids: CASSFQKNTEAFF. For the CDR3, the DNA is TGTGCCAGCAGCTTTCAGAAGAACACTGAAGCTTTCTTT. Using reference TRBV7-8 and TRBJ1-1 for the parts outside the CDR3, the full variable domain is GAGVSQSPRYKVAKRGQDVALRCDPISGHVSLFWYQQALGQGPEFLTYFQNEAQLDKSGLPSDRFFAERPEGSVSTLKIQRTQQEDSAVYLCASSFQKNTEAFFGQGTRLTVV.

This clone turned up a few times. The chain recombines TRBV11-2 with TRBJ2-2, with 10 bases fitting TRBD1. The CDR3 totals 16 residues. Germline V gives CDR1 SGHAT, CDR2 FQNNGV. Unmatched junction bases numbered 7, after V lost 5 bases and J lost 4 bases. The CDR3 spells CASSIAGTGVTGELFF. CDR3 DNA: TGTGCCAGCAGCATAGCCGGGACAGGGGTCACCGGGGAGCTGTTTTTT.

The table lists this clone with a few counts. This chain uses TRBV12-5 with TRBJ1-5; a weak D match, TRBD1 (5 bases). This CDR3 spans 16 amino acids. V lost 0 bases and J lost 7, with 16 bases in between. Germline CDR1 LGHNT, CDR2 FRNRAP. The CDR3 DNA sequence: TGTGCTAGTGGTTTGGTAAATTATCAGGGAGGGCAGCCCCAGCATTTT. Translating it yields CASGLVNYQGGQPQHF. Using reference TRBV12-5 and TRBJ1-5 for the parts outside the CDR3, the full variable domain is DARVTQTPRHKVTEMGQEVTMRCQPILGHNTVFWYRQTMMQGLELLAYFRNRAPLDDSGMPKDRFSAEMPDATLATLKIQPSEPRDSAVYFCASGLVNYQGGQPQHFGDGTRLSIL.

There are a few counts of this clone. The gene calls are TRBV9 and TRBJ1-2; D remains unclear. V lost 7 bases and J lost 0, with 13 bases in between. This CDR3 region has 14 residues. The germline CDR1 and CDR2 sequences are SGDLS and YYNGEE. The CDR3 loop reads CASARGDANYGYTF. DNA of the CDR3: TGTGCCAGCGCCCGCGGCGATGCTAACTATGGCTACACCTTC.

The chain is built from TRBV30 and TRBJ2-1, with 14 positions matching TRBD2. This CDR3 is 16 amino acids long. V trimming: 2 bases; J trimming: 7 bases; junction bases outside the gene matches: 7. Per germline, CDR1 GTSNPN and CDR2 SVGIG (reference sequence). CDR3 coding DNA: TGTGCCTGGAGTAGACTAGCGGGGGGGCCGCGTAATGAGCAGTTCTTC. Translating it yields CAWSRLAGGPRNEQFF.

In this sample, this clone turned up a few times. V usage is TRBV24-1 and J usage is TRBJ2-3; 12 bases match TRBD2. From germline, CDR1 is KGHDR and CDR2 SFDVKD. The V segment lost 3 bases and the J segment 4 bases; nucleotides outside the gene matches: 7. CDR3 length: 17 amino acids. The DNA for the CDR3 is TGTGCCACCAGTGATCCTTCTAGCGGGGGGGCCCCAGATACGCAGTATTTT. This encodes CATSDPSSGGAPDTQYF.

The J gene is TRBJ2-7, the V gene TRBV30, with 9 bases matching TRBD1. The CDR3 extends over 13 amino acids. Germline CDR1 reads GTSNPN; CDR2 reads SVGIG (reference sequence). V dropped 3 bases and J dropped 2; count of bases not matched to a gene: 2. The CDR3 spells CAWSRDRAYEQYF. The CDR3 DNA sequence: TGTGCCTGGAGCCGGGACAGGGCCTACGAGCAGTACTTC.

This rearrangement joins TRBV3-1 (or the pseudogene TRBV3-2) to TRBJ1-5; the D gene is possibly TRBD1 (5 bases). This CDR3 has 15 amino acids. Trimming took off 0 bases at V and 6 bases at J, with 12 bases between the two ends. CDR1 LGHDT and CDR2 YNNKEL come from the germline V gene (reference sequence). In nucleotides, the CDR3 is TGTGCCAGCAGCCAAGAGTCAGGGTGGGGTCAGCCCCAGCATTTT. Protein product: CASSQESGWGQPQHF.

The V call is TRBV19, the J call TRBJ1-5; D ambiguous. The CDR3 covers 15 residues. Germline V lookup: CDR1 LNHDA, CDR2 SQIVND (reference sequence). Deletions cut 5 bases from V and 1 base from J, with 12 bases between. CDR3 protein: CASSPGSGSNQPQHF. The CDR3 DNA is TGTGCCAGTAGTCCGGGCTCGGGGAGCAATCAGCCCCAGCATTTT. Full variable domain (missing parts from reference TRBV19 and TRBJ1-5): DGGITQSPKYLFRKEGQNVTLSCEQNLNHDAMYWYRQDPGQGLRLIYYSQIVNDFQKGDIAEGYSVSREKKESFPLTVTSAQKNPTAFYLCASSPGSGSNQPQHFGDGTRLSIL.

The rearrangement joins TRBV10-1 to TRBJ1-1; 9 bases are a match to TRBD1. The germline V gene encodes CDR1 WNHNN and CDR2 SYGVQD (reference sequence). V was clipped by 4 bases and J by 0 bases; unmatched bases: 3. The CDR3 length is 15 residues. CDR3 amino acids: CASSVGTGLNTEAFF. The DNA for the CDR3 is TGCGCCAGCAGTGTAGGGACAGGGCTGAACACTGAAGCTTTCTTT.

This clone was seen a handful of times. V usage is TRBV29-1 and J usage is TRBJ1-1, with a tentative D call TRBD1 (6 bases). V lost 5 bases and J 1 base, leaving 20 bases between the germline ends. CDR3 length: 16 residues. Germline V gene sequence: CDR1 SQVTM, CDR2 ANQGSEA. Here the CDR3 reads CSVLIATGQPNTEAFF. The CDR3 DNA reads TGCAGCGTTCTGATAGCGACAGGTCAACCGAACACTGAAGCTTTCTTT.

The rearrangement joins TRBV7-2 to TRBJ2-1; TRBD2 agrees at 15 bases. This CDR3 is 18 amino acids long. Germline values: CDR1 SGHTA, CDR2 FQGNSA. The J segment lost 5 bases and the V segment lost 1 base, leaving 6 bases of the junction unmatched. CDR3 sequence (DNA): TGTGCCAGCAGCTTAGGGACTAGCGGGGGGGCGGTAAACAATGAGCAGTTCTTC. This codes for CASSLGTSGGAVNNEQFF.

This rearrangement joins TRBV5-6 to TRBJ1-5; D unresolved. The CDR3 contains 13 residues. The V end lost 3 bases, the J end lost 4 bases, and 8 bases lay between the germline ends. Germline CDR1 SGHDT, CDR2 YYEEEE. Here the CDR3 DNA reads TGTGCCAGCAGCTCTGGGCCAAATCAGCCCCAGCATTTT. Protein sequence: CASSSGPNQPQHF. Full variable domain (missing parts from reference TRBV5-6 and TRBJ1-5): DAGVTQSPTHLIKTRGQQVTLRCSPKSGHDTVSWYQQALGQGPQFIFQYYEEEERQRGNFPDRFSGHQFPNYSSELNVNALLLGDSALYLCASSSGPNQPQHFGDGTRLSIL.

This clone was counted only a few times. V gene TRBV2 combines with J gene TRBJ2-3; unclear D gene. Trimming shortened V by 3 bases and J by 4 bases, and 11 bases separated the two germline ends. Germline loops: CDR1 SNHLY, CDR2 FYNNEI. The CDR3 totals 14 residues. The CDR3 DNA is TGTGCCAGCAGTGAGTGGTACTCGCCAGATACGCAGTATTTT. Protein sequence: CASSEWYSPDTQYF.

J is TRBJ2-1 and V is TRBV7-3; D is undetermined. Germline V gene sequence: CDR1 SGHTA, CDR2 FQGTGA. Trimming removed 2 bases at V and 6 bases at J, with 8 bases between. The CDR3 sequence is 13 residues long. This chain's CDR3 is CASSLGQTNEQFF. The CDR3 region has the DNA TGTGCCAGCAGCTTAGGGCAGACCAATGAGCAGTTCTTC.

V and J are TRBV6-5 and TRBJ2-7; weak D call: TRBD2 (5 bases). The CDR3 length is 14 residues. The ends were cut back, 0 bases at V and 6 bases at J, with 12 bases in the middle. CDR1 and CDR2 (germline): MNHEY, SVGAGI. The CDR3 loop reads CASSYSPSSREQYV. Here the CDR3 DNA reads TGTGCCAGCAGTTACTCCCCTAGCTCCCGCGAGCAGTACGTC.

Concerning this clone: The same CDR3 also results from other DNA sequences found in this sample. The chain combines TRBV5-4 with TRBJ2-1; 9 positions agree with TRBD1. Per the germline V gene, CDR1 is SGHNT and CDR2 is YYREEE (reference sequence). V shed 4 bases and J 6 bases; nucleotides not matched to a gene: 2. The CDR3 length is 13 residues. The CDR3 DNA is TGTGCCAGCAGCCTGACAGGGGGCAATGAGCAGTTCTTC. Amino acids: CASSLTGGNEQFF. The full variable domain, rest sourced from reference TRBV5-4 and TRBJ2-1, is ETGVTQSPTHLIKTRGQQVTLRCSSQSGHNTVSWYQQALGQGPQFIFQYYREEENGRGNFPPRFSGLQFPNYSSELNVNALELDDSALYLCASSLTGGNEQFFGPGTRLTVL.

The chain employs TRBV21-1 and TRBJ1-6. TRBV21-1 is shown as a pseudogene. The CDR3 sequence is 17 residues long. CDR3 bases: TGTGCCAGCAGCAAAGACGTCAGCGAAGTTAGAGGTTCACCCCTCCACTTT. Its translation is CASSKDVSEVRGSPLHF.

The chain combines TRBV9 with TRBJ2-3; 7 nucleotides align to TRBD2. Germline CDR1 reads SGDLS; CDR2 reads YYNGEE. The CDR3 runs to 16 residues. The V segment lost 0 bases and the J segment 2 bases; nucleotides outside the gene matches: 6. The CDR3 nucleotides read TGTGCCAGCAGCGTAGGTTCGGGACTATACACAGATACGCAGTATTTT. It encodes CASSVGSGLYTDTQYF.

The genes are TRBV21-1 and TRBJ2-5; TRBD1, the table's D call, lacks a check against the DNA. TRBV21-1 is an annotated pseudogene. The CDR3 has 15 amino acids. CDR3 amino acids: CASSKDETGSETQYF. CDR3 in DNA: TGTGCCAGCAGCAAAGACGAGACAGGATCAGAGACCCAGTACTTC.

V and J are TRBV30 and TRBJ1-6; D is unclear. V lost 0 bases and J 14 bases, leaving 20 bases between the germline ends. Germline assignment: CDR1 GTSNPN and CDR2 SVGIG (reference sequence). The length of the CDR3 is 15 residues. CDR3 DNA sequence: TGTGCCTGGAGTGTGGGCGAGTTAGGCCCCTCGGCCCTCCACTTT. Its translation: CAWSVGELGPSALHF.

The CDR3 sequence: CASSSGTGVVGYTF. The CDR3 DNA follows: TGTGCCAGCAGTTCCGGGACAGGGGTGGTTGGCTACACCTTC. The chain links TRBV28 to TRBJ1-2; the match to TRBD1 covers 10 bases. V trimming: 4 bases; J trimming: 7 bases; junction bases outside the gene matches: 6. This CDR3 spans 14 amino acids. Germline-derived CDR1 and CDR2 are MDHEN and SYDVKM.

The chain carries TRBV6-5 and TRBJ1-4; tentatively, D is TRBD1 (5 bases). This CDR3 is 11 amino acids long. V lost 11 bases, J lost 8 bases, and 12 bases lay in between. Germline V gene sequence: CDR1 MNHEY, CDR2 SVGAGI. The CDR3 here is CASGDREKLFF. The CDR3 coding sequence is TGTGCCTCGGGGGATAGAGAAAAACTGTTTTTT.

The chain's CDR3 is CASSLFTGYTDTQYF. The CDR3 bases are TGCGCCAGCAGCTTGTTTACAGGGTACACAGATACGCAGTATTTT. This chain links TRBV5-1 with TRBJ2-3; TRBD1 is a possible D gene (6 bases). V lost 1 base, J lost 2 bases, and 11 bases lay in between. The CDR3 spans 15 residues. Per germline, CDR1 SGHRS and CDR2 YFSETQ.

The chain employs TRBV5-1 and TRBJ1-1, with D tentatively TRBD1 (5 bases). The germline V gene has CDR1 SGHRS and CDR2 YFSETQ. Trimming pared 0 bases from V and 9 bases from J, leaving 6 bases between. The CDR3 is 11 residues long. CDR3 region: CASSLGQKAFF. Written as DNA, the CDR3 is TGCGCCAGCAGCTTGGGACAGAAAGCTTTCTTT. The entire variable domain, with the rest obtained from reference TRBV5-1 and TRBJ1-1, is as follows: KAGVTQTPRYLIKTRGQQVTLSCSPISGHRSVSWYQQTPGQGLQFLFEYFSETQRNKGNFPGRFSGRQFSNSRSEMNVSTLELGDSALYLCASSLGQKAFFGQGTRLTVV.